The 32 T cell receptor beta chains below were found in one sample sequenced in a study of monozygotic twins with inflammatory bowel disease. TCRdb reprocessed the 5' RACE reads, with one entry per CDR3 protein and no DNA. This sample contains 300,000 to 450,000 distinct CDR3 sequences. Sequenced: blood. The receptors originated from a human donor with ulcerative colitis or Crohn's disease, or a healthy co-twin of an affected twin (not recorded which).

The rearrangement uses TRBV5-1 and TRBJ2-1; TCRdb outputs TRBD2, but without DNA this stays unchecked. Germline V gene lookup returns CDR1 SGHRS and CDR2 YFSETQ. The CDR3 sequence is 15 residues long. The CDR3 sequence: CASSLTSGRGNEQFF.

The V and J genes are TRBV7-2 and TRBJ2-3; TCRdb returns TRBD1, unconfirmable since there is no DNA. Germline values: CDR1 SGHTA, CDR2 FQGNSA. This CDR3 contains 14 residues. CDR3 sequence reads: CASSVAVGPDTQYF.

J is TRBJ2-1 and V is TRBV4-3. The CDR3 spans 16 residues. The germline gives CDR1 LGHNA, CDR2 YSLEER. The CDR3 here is CASSQDGQLYDNEQFF.

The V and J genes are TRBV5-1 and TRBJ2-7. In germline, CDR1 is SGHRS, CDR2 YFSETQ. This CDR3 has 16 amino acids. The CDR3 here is CASSLLQLGAAYEQYF.

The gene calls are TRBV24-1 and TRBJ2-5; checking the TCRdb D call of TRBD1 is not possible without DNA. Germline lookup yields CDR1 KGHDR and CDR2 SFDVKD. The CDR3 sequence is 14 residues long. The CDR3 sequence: CATSEGTAEETQYF.

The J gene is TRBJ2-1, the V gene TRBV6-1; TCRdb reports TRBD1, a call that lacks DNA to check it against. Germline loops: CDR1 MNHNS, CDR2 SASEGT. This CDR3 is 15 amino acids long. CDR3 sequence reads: CASSQDRGGYNEQFF.

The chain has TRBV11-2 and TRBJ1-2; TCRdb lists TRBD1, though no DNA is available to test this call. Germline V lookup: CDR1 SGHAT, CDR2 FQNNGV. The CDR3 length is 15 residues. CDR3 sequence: CASSLDPRDLYGYTF.

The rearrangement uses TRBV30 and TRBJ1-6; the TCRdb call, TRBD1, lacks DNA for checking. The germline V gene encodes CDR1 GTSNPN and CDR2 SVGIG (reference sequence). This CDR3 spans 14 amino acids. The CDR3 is CAWSWTGAGSPLHF.

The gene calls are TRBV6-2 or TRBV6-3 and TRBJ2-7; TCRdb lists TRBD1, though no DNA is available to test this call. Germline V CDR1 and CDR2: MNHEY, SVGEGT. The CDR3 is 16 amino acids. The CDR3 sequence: CASSYSRSGGIFEQYF.

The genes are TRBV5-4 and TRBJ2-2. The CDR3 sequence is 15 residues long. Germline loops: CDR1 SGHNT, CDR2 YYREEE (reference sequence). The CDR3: CASSLFQSNTGELFF.

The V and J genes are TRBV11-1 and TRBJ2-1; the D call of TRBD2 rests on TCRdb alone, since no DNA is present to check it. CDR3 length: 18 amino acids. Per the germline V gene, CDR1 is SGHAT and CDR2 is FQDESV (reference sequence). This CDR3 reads CASSPGTSGKGSYNEQFF.

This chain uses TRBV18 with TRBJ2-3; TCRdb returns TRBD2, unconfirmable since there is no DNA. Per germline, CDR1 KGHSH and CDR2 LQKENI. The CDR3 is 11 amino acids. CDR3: CASRGTGMQYF.

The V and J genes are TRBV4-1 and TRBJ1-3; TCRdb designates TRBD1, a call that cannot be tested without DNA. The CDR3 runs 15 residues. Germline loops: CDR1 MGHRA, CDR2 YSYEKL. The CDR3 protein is CASSARDNSGNTIYF.

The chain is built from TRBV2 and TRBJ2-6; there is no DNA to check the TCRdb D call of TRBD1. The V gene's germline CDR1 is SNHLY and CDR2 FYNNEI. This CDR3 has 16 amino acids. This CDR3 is CASRTGVGSGANVLTF.

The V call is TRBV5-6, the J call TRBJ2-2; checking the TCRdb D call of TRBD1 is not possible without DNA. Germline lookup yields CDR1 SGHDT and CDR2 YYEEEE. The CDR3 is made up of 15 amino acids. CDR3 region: CASSFRGANTGELFF. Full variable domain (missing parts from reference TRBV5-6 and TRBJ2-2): DAGVTQSPTHLIKTRGQQVTLRCSPKSGHDTVSWYQQALGQGPQFIFQYYEEEERQRGNFPDRFSGHQFPNYSSELNVNALLLGDSALYLCASSFRGANTGELFFGEGSRLTVL.

The CDR3 here is CSAGPFDGAKNIQYF. The gene calls are TRBV20-1 and TRBJ2-4; the D call from TCRdb, TRBD2, cannot be confirmed without DNA. The V gene's germline CDR1 is DFQATT and CDR2 SNEGSKA (reference sequence). The CDR3 has 15 residues.

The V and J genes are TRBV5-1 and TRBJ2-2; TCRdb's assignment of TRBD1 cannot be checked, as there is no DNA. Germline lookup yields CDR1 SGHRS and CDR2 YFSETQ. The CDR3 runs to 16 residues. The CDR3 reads CASSPTGVANTGELFF. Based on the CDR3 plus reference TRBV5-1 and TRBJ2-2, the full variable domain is KAGVTQTPRYLIKTRGQQVTLSCSPISGHRSVSWYQQTPGQGLQFLFEYFSETQRNKGNFPGRFSGRQFSNSRSEMNVSTLELGDSALYLCASSPTGVANTGELFFGEGSRLTVL.

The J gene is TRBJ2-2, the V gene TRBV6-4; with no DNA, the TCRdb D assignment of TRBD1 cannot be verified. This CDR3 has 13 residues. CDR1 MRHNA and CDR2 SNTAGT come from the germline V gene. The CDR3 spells CASAEGDTGELFF.

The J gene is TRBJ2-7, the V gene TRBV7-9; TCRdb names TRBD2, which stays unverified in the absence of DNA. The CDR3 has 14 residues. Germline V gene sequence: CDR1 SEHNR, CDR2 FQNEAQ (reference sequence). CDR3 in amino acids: CASSYGGRAYEQYF.

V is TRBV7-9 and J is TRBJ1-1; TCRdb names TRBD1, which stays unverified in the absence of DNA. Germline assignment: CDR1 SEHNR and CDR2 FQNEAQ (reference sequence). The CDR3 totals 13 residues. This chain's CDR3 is CASSPTVPTEAFF.

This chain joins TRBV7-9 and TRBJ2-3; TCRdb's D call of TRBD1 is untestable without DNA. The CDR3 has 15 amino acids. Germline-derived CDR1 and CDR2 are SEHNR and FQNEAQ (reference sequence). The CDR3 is CASSKDRGHSDTQYF.

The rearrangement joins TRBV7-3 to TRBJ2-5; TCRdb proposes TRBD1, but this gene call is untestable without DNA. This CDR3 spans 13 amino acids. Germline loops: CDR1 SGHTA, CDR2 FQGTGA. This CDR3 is CASSLERAGDPDF.

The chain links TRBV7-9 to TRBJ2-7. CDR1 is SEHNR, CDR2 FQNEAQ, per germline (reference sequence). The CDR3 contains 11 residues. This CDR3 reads CASSDSWEQYF.

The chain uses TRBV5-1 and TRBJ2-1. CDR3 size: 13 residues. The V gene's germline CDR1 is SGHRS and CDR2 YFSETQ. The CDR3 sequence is CASMREMNNEQFF. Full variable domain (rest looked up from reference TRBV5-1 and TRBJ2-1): KAGVTQTPRYLIKTRGQQVTLSCSPISGHRSVSWYQQTPGQGLQFLFEYFSETQRNKGNFPGRFSGRQFSNSRSEMNVSTLELGDSALYLCASMREMNNEQFFGPGTRLTVL.

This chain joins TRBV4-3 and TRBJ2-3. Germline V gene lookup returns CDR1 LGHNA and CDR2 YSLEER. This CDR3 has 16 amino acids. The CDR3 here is CASSQETSRYTDTQYF.

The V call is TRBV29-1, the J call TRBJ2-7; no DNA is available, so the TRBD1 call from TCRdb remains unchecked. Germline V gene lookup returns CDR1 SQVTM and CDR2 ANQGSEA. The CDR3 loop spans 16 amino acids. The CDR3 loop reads CSVDGTWDREGGEQYF.

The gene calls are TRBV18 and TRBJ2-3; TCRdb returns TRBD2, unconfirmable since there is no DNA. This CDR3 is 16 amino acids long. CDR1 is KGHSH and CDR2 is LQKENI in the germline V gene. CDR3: CASSPPGLAATDTQYF.

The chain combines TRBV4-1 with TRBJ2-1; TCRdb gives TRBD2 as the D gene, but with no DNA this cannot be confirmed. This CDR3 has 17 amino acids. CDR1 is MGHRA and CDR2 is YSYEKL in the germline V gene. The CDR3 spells CASSQWLAGQGINEQFF.

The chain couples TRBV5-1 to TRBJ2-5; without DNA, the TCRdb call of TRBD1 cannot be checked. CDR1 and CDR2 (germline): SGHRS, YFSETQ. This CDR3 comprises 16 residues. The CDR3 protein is CASSLLGAPSSETQYF.

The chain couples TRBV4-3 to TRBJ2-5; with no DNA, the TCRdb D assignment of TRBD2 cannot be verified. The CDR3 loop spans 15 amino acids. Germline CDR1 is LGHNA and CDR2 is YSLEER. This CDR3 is CASSLSLAFQETQYF.

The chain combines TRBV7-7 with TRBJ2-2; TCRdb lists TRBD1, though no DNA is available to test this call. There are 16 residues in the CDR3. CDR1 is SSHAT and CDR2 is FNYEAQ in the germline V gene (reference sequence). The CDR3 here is CASSLDGQTYTGELFF.

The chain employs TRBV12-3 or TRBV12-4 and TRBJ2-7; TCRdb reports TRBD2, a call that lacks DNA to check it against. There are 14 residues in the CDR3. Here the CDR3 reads CASSDNWRVYEQYF.